Presented here are 10 T cell receptor beta chains from one specimen sequenced in a study of T-cell reconstitution after alpha-beta-depleted transplantation in children. This sample's TCRbeta library carried unique molecular identifier barcodes. TCRdb reprocessed the PCR reads with MiXCR, giving one entry per CDR3 protein. The table shows about 870,000 distinct CDR3 sequences, with roughly 15% occurring only once. Material: PBMCs, mostly from graft donor cells, obtained 360 days after TCRalphabeta/CD19-depleted stem cell transplant. These receptors were collected from a male patient younger than 18 who had a stem cell transplant for acute lymphoblastic leukemia, so the T cells may come from the graft donor.

This clonotype has just a few counts. V and J are TRBV6-1 and TRBJ1-1; D perhaps matches TRBD1 (6 bases). Germline V lookup: CDR1 MNHNS, CDR2 SASEGT. The germline V and J ends were trimmed by 4 bases and 1 base, with 13 bases remaining between them. The CDR3 totals 15 residues. This CDR3 is CASSAQGSPNTEAFF. In DNA, the CDR3 is TGTGCCAGCAGTGCTCAGGGGTCCCCGAACACTGAAGCTTTCTTT.

The chain has TRBV11-2 and TRBJ2-5; 7 positions match TRBD1. Germline V gene data show CDR1 as SGHAT and CDR2 as FQNNGV. This CDR3 contains 15 residues. Trimming removed 0 bases from V and 4 bases from J; junction bases left unmatched: 5. CDR3 protein: CASSLDLTGRETQYF. The CDR3 coding sequence is TGTGCCAGCAGCTTAGATCTGACAGGGAGAGAGACCCAGTACTTC. Full variable domain (rest looked up from reference TRBV11-2 and TRBJ2-5): EAGVAQSPRYKIIEKRQSVAFWCNPISGHATLYWYQQILGQGPKLLIQFQNNGVVDDSQLPKDRFSAERLKGVDSTLKIQPAKLEDSAVYLCASSLDLTGRETQYFGPGTRLLVL.

This clonotype was observed at least ten times. The chain joins TRBV20-1 to TRBJ2-3; no reliable D call. CDR3 length: 12 amino acids. The ends were cut back, 7 bases at V and 5 bases at J, with 13 bases in the middle. Germline loops: CDR1 DFQATT, CDR2 SNEGSKA (reference sequence). CDR3: CSGRLRRDTQYF. The CDR3 nucleotides are TGCAGTGGCCGGCTTCGGAGAGATACGCAGTATTTT.

This clonotype was found a few times. The chain couples TRBV12-3 or TRBV12-4 to TRBJ2-4; weak D call: TRBD1 (5 bases). V lost 4 bases and J 9 bases, leaving 10 bases between the germline ends. The CDR3 contains 12 residues. The CDR3: CASSWTWGIQYF. The CDR3 DNA sequence: TGTGCCAGCAGTTGGACATGGGGCATTCAGTACTTC.

This clonotype was observed many times. This rearrangement joins TRBV5-1 to TRBJ2-7, with 7 bases that match TRBD2. J lost 2 bases, V lost 5 bases, and 7 bases had no gene match. From germline, CDR1 is SGHRS and CDR2 YFSETQ. The CDR3 contains 14 residues. The CDR3 region is CASRALASTYEQYF. The CDR3 DNA reads as TGCGCCAGCAGAGCACTAGCGAGTACCTACGAGCAGTACTTC.

The gene calls are TRBV28 and TRBJ2-7; D assignment may be TRBD1 or TRBD2 (6 bases each). The V end was cut by 5 bases, the J end by 5 bases, with 13 bases between. CDR1 is MDHEN, CDR2 SYDVKM, per germline. This CDR3 has 13 residues. The CDR3 region is CASSGGRLDEQYF. DNA for the CDR3: TGTGCCAGCAGTGGGGGGCGGCTCGACGAGCAGTACTTC. The variable domain in full, completed from reference TRBV28 and TRBJ2-7, reads DVKVTQSSRYLVKRTGEKVFLECVQDMDHENMFWYRQDPGLGLRLIYFSYDVKMKEKGDIPEGYSVSREKKERFSLILESASTNQTSMYLCASSGGRLDEQYFGPGTRLTVT.

This clonotype was seen a handful of times. The chain joins TRBV6-6 to TRBJ1-3; D possibly corresponds to TRBD1 (5 bases). The CDR3 covers 13 residues. Germline loops: CDR1 MNHNY, CDR2 SVGAGI (reference sequence). The V end lost 10 bases, the J end lost 5 bases, and 15 bases lay between the germline ends. The CDR3 DNA reads as TGTGCCACCTTAGGGGAAGGAAGAAACACCATATATTTT. Residues: CATLGEGRNTIYF.

This clonotype has a count of ten or more. The chain links TRBV18 to TRBJ1-4; D might be TRBD1 (5 bases). The CDR3 has 14 residues. Germline CDR1 is KGHSH and CDR2 is LQKENI. V was shortened by 3 bases and J by 6 bases, with 11 bases between the two germline ends. CDR3 nucleotide sequence: TGTGCCAGCTCACCCTCACAGGCTGATGAAAAACTGTTTTTT. Translating it yields CASSPSQADEKLFF. The full variable domain, in which reference TRBV18 and TRBJ1-4 provide the parts outside the CDR3, is NAGVMQNPRHLVRRRGQEARLRCSPMKGHSHVYWYRQLPEEGLKFMVYLQKENIIDESGMPKERFSAEFPKEGPSILRIQQVVRGDSAAYFCASSPSQADEKLFFGSGTQLSVL.

This chain links TRBV12-3 or TRBV12-4 with TRBJ1-2; no definite D call. CDR3 length: 15 amino acids. Between the trimmed V and J ends, which lost 5 bases and 3 bases, there was a span of 16 bases. The CDR3 DNA reads as TGTGCCAGCAGTGAGAGGGCTCGTGGGGACTATGGCTACACCTTC. As protein: CASSERARGDYGYTF.

This chain links TRBV11-2 with TRBJ2-2; the match to TRBD2 covers 12 bases. Germline trimming cut 5 bases from V and 5 bases from J; bases unmatched to any gene: 12. CDR1 SGHAT and CDR2 FQNNGV come from the germline V gene. There are 18 residues in the CDR3. The CDR3 loop reads CASSPGLAGNLNTGELFF. For the CDR3, the DNA is TGTGCCAGCAGCCCGGGACTAGCGGGTAACCTGAATACCGGGGAGCTGTTTTTT. The full variable domain, rest sourced from reference TRBV11-2 and TRBJ2-2, is EAGVAQSPRYKIIEKRQSVAFWCNPISGHATLYWYQQILGQGPKLLIQFQNNGVVDDSQLPKDRFSAERLKGVDSTLKIQPAKLEDSAVYLCASSPGLAGNLNTGELFFGEGSRLTVL.